A selection of T cell receptor beta chains follows, all from one sample in a study of T cells in narcolepsy. Generated by immunoSEQ multiplex PCR, the TCRdb table keeps only in-frame clones and is missing some. The table lists about 30,000 clones, roughly 80% of them singletons. The sample was CD45RA- memory CD4+ T cells from PBMCs. The receptor source for this set is a human donor with narcolepsy. Both conserved end residues are part of each CDR3. A D gene is named only where the DNA matches it firmly. Size is omitted from some rows. Given values are once, few, many or a class for expanded clones.

D	V	J	size	CDR3	DNA
-	TRBV7-2	TRBJ2-7	once	CASSSRGGLSYEQYF	TGTGCCAGCAGCTCCAGGGGGGGCCTCTCCTACGAGCAGTACTTC
-	TRBV7-9	TRBJ2-1	-	CASSLGTHRGLSGNEQFF	TGTGCCAGCAGCTTGGGGACCCATAGAGGGTTAAGCGGCAATGAGCAGTTCTTC
-	TRBV6-5	TRBJ2-7	few	CASSSGAYEQYF	TGTGCCAGCAGTAGCGGCGCCTACGAGCAGTACTTC
-	TRBV28	TRBJ1-2	-	CASSLGQMYGYTF	TGTGCCAGCAGTTTAGGGCAGATGTATGGCTACACCTTC
-	TRBV6-1	TRBJ1-1	-	CASSAGPGLAFF	TGTGCCAGCAGTGCAGGGCCTGGACTAGCTTTCTTT
-	TRBV6-5	TRBJ2-7	once	CASSYSEFSYEQYF	TGTGCCAGCAGTTACTCGGAATTTTCCTACGAGCAGTACTTC
TRBD2	TRBV28	TRBJ2-7	-	CASSYPRTSPRYEQYF	TGTGCCAGCAGTTACCCCCGGACTAGTCCACGCTACGAGCAGTACTTC
-	TRBV5-1	TRBJ1-1	-	CASRVVGGNTEAFF	TGCGCCAGCAGAGTTGTTGGGGGGAACACTGAAGCTTTCTTT
-	TRBV10-1	TRBJ2-3	-	CASSQGNTQYF	TGCGCCAGCAGCCAGGGGAATACGCAGTATTTT
-	TRBV5-6	TRBJ2-2	few	CASSLDSTTGELFF	TGTGCCAGCAGCTTGGACAGTACTACCGGGGAGCTGTTTTTT
-	TRBV28	TRBJ2-5	-	CASSLEETQYF	TGTGCCAGCAGTTTAGAAGAGACCCAGTACTTC
-	TRBV4-3	TRBJ1-1	few	CASSQSGIMNTEAFF	TGCGCCAGCAGCCAGTCAGGGATCATGAACACTGAAGCTTTCTTT
-	TRBV29-1	TRBJ2-5	-	CSVEPHGETQYF	TGCAGCGTTGAACCCCACGGAGAGACCCAGTACTTC
TRBD2	TRBV28	TRBJ2-1	-	CASKTPSGAGEQFF	TGTGCCAGCAAAACGCCTAGCGGAGCGGGGGAGCAGTTCTTC
TRBD1	TRBV7-3	TRBJ2-2	-	CASSQDGQVNTGELFF	TGTGCCAGCAGCCAGGACGGACAGGTGAACACCGGGGAGCTGTTTTTT
TRBD1	TRBV15	TRBJ2-2	once	CATSRRTGSTGELFF	TGTGCCACCAGCAGAAGGACAGGGAGTACCGGGGAGCTGTTTTTT
TRBD2	TRBV5-4	TRBJ2-3	-	CASHIGGRAPDTQYF	TGTGCCAGCCACATCGGCGGGAGGGCCCCAGATACGCAGTATTTT
-	TRBV5-1	TRBJ1-1	once	CASSSRSGGSGTEAFF	TGCGCCAGCAGCTCCCGGTCCGGGGGCTCGGGGACTGAAGCTTTCTTT
-	TRBV4-1	TRBJ2-4	-	CASSQAAFSNIQYF	TGCGCCAGCAGCCAAGCGGCGTTTTCTAACATTCAGTACTTC
-	TRBV19	TRBJ1-3	-	CASSMGRGGNTIYF	TGTGCCAGTAGTATGGGCCGGGGAGGAAACACCATATATTTT
-	TRBV7-2	TRBJ2-5	-	CASSPTGNQETQYF	TGTGCCAGCAGCCCCACAGGTAACCAAGAGACCCAGTACTTC
-	TRBV19	TRBJ2-3	once	CASSRGQSRADTQYF	TGTGCCAGTAGTAGGGGCCAATCGAGGGCAGATACGCAGTATTTT
-	TRBV11-2	TRBJ2-7	-	CASSPLSTRGEQYF	TGTGCCAGCAGCCCCTTATCTACGCGGGGCGAGCAGTACTTC
TRBD1	TRBV11-2	TRBJ2-2	-	CASSLPTGGFTGELFF	TGTGCCAGCAGCTTACCTACAGGGGGCTTCACCGGGGAGCTGTTTTTT
-	TRBV5-1	TRBJ1-2	-	CASSLQGSNYGYTF	TGCGCCAGCAGCCTCCAGGGGTCTAACTATGGCTACACCTTC
TRBD2	TRBV27	TRBJ2-7	-	CASSYRTSGRYREQYF	TGTGCCAGCAGTTACCGGACTAGCGGGAGGTATCGCGAGCAGTACTTC
TRBD2	TRBV10-1	TRBJ2-1	few	CASSSGTVNEQFF	TGCGCCAGCAGTAGCGGGACCGTGAATGAGCAGTTCTTC
-	TRBV11-3	TRBJ2-2	-	CASSGENTGELFF	TGTGCCAGCAGCGGGGAAAATACCGGGGAGCTGTTTTTT
-	TRBV19	TRBJ2-3	-	CAISNRGARTDTQYF	TGTGCCATCTCAAACCGGGGTGCGCGCACAGATACGCAGTATTTT
TRBD2	TRBV28	TRBJ2-1	few	CASSDSLGLGSYNEQFF	TGTGCCAGCAGTGACTCTCTGGGACTAGGATCCTACAATGAGCAGTTCTTC
TRBD1	TRBV7-3	TRBJ2-2	-	CASSPQGWTGELFF	TGTGCCAGCAGCCCACAGGGGTGGACCGGGGAGCTGTTTTTT
-	TRBV5-8	TRBJ1-3	-	CASSLGTVFSGNTIYF	TGTGCCAGCAGCTTGGGGACAGTATTCTCTGGAAACACCATATATTTT
TRBD1	TRBV14	TRBJ2-7	few	CASRSRQGGSYEQYF	TGTGCCAGCAGGTCTCGACAGGGGGGCTCCTACGAGCAGTACTTC
-	TRBV6-5	TRBJ1-2	once	CASSLLGSYGYTF	TGTGCCAGCAGTCTTTTGGGGAGCTATGGCTACACCTTC
-	TRBV5-8	TRBJ2-7	-	CASRKRDIHEQYF	TGTGCCAGCAGGAAACGGGACATCCACGAGCAGTACTTC
TRBD2	TRBV5-1	TRBJ2-7	-	CASSREGQTYEQYF	TGCGCCAGCAGCCGGGAGGGCCAGACCTACGAGCAGTACTTC
-	TRBV28	TRBJ1-5	-	CASSFQSSNQPQHF	TGTGCCAGCAGTTTCCAGTCAAGCAATCAGCCCCAGCATTTT
-	TRBV11-2	TRBJ1-1	-	CASSLEGNTEAFF	TGTGCCAGCAGCTTAGAGGGGAACACTGAAGCTTTCTTT
-	TRBV7-6	TRBJ2-2	once	CASSLEGATHTGELFF	TGTGCCAGCAGCTTAGAAGGGGCCACCCACACCGGGGAGCTGTTTTTT
-	TRBV18	TRBJ1-4	-	CASSPGQFEKLFF	TGTGCCAGCTCACCTGGACAGTTTGAAAAACTGTTTTTT
TRBD1	TRBV6-5	TRBJ2-3	-	CASSYLRTGRADTQYF	TGTGCCAGCAGTTACCTCCGGACAGGACGGGCAGATACGCAGTATTTT
TRBD1	TRBV5-1	TRBJ2-2	-	CASSSNGQGNTGELFF	TGCGCCAGCAGCTCAAATGGACAGGGGAACACCGGGGAGCTGTTTTTT
-	TRBV14	TRBJ2-1	-	CASSPSRQGGEQFF	TGTGCCAGCAGCCCCTCTCGACAGGGAGGGGAGCAGTTCTTC
TRBD2	TRBV14	TRBJ2-2	-	CASSSGRRTGELFF	TGTGCCAGCAGTAGCGGGAGACGTACCGGGGAGCTGTTTTTT
-	TRBV9	TRBJ2-1	once	CASSVGRTSDEQFF	TGTGCCAGCAGCGTAGGACGCACATCCGATGAGCAGTTCTTC
TRBD1	TRBV29-1	TRBJ1-1	-	CSVDGTGFGTEAFF	TGCAGCGTTGATGGGACAGGGTTCGGCACTGAAGCTTTCTTT
-	TRBV28	TRBJ2-2	-	CASRLQGNTGELFF	TGTGCCAGCAGACTACAGGGGAACACCGGGGAGCTGTTTTTT
-	TRBV14	TRBJ1-2	-	CASSQQGFGYTF	TGTGCCAGCAGCCAACAGGGTTTTGGCTACACCTTC
TRBD2	TRBV28	TRBJ2-7	-	CASSYSLAGYEQYF	TGTGCCAGCAGTTATAGCCTAGCGGGCTACGAGCAGTACTTC
TRBD1	TRBV11-2	TRBJ1-4	-	CASSSGDRVVTEKLFF	TGTGCCAGCAGCTCCGGCGACAGGGTGGTTACTGAAAAACTGTTTTTT
-	TRBV7-6	TRBJ2-6	-	CASSLTGMGANVLTF	TGTGCCAGCAGCTTGACGGGCATGGGGGCCAACGTCCTGACTTTC
-	TRBV4-1	TRBJ2-4	once	CASSQPTRSRAKNIQYF	TGCGCCAGCAGCCAACCAACTCGCTCGCGAGCCAAAAACATTCAGTACTTC
TRBD1	TRBV6-6	TRBJ2-5	-	CASNPQGAPQETQYF	TGTGCCAGCAACCCACAGGGGGCCCCACAAGAGACCCAGTACTTC
-	TRBV9	TRBJ2-1	-	CASSKGSLGENEQFF	TGTGCCAGCAGCAAGGGGAGTTTAGGGGAAAATGAGCAGTTCTTC
TRBD2	TRBV5-1	TRBJ2-3	-	CASSPVAGGITSTDTQYF	TGCGCCAGCAGCCCGGTAGCGGGAGGGATAACTAGCACAGATACGCAGTATTTT
TRBD1	TRBV5-6	TRBJ2-7	few	CASRVQGGVYEQYF	TGTGCCAGTAGGGTACAGGGGGGCGTCTACGAGCAGTACTTC